This T cell receptor (beta chain) is from a study of blood T cell repertoires in COVID-19. Whole-study context: COVID-19 samples collected from the United States, Italy and Spain covered acute and convalescent phases. Nucleic acid was either cDNA or gDNA, and it came from T cells, B-cell-depleted T cells, or PBMCs.

Authors' processing steps: How many nucleated cells were present was estimated from reference gene primer amplification. Sequencing was performed with immunoSEQ multiplex PCR; in TCRdb, only in-frame clones are kept and a portion is missing. V and J calls and clone size are copied from that table; D and trimming were computed from the DNA. The top ten hold 4% of the sample, which has over 130,000 clones, 75% to 90% seen once. The CDR3 extends over 17 amino acids. V dropped 11 bases and J dropped 0 bases, with 25 bases sitting between them. The germline V gene encodes CDR1 MNHEY and CDR2 SMNVEV (reference sequence).

The rearrangement joins TRBV27 to TRBJ1-1, with D possibly matching TRBD1 (6 bases). Sequenced material: peripheral blood. The source of this sequence is a woman aged 80 or older with acute or convalescent COVID-19. As DNA, the CDR3 is TGTGCCGGGGATGTGGACAGTCCCCGAGGCCTGAACACTGAAGCTTTCTTT. Its protein is CAGDVDSPRGLNTEAFF.